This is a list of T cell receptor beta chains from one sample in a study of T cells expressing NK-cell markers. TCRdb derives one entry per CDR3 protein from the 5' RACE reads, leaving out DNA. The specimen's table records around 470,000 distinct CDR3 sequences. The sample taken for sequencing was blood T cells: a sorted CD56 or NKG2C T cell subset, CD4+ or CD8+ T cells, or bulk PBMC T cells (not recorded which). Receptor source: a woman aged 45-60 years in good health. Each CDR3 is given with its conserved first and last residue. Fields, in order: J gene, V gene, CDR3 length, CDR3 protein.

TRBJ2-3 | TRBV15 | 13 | CAIGAGSTDTQYF
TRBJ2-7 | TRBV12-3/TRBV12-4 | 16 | CASSRQGAVPTYEQYF
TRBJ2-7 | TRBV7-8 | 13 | CASSDGSPYEQYF
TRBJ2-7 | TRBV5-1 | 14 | CASSSRTATYEQYF
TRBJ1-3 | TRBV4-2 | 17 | CASSQTSSGNYRNTIYF
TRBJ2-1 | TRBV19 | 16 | CASAPLAGSSYNEQFF
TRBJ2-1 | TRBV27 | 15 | CASSQDRLAYNEQFF
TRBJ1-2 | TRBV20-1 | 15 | CSASRDRGGAYGYTF
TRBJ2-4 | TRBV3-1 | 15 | CASSPQGGSGNIQYF
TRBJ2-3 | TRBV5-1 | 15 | CASSSPGQHLDTQYF
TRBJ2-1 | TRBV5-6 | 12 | CASSPRGTGQFF
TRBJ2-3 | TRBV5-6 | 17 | CASSFIQLGEFTDTQYF
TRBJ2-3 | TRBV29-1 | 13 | CSVAGARTDTQYF
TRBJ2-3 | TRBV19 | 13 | CASRIQGTDTQYF